A selection of T cell receptor beta chains follows, all from one sample in a study of pediatric ulcerative colitis. Sequencing was performed with immunoSEQ multiplex PCR; in TCRdb, only in-frame clones are kept and a portion is missing. The sample carries tens of thousands of clones, approximately 82% recorded once. Source material: blood. The origin of the receptors is a girl aged 10 to 17 with moderate ulcerative colitis. CDR3s include the opening cysteine and the closing phenylalanine or tryptophan. Each record gives: CDR3 length, clone size, V gene, D gene, J gene, CDR3 DNA, CDR3 protein. D genes are given only for firm matches. Not all rows give a size; the values are once, few, many and, for expanded clones, a class.

length: 11; size: NA; V: TRBV30; D: NA; J: TRBJ1-1; DNA: TGTGCCTGGAATAGGGAGGATGAAGCTTTCTTT; CDR3: CAWNREDEAFF
length: 13; size: NA; V: TRBV7-9; D: NA; J: TRBJ2-7; DNA: TGTGCCAGCAGCTGGGGAGTTACCTACGAGCAGTACTTC; CDR3: CASSWGVTYEQYF
length: 12; size: few; V: TRBV29-1; D: NA; J: TRBJ1-2; DNA: TGCAGCTCACGAAACAGGGTGGGAGGCTACACCTTC; CDR3: CSSRNRVGGYTF
length: 14; size: NA; V: TRBV30; D: NA; J: TRBJ2-7; DNA: TGTGCCTGGAGTAATGGAATTGTCTCCTACGAGCAGTACTTC; CDR3: CAWSNGIVSYEQYF
length: 14; size: NA; V: TRBV6-6; D: NA; J: TRBJ1-5; DNA: TGTGCCACTAACAGACAGGTTTCCAATCAGCCCCAGCATTTT; CDR3: CATNRQVSNQPQHF
length: 16; size: once; V: TRBV14; D: TRBD1; J: TRBJ1-1; DNA: TGTGCCAGCAGCCGAACCCCGGACAGGGGTAACACTGAAGCTTTCTTT; CDR3: CASSRTPDRGNTEAFF
length: 12; size: NA; V: TRBV12-5; D: NA; J: TRBJ1-5; DNA: TGTGCCCCCCGGGGCCGCAATCAGCCCCAGCATTTT; CDR3: CAPRGRNQPQHF
length: 13; size: NA; V: TRBV19; D: TRBD1; J: TRBJ1-1; DNA: TGTGCCTGTGGACAGGGGCCCAACACTGAAGCTTTCTTT; CDR3: CACGQGPNTEAFF
length: 15; size: NA; V: TRBV4-2; D: NA; J: TRBJ1-1; DNA: TGTGCCAGCAGCCAAGATCTTTGGGGGGACACTGAAGCTTTCTTT; CDR3: CASSQDLWGDTEAFF
length: 13; size: few; V: TRBV28; D: NA; J: TRBJ1-2; DNA: TGTGCCAGCAGTTCGTTTGGGTTTTATGGCTACACCTTC; CDR3: CASSSFGFYGYTF
length: 13; size: NA; V: TRBV6-4; D: NA; J: TRBJ1-1; DNA: TGTGCCAGCAGTGGTCAGGCAGGCACTGAAGCTTTCTTT; CDR3: CASSGQAGTEAFF
length: 13; size: NA; V: TRBV11-2; D: NA; J: TRBJ2-1; DNA: TGTGCCAGCAGCTTAGATTTTTTGAATGAGCAGTTCTTC; CDR3: CASSLDFLNEQFF
length: 18; size: NA; V: TRBV12-5; D: TRBD1; J: TRBJ2-2; DNA: TGTGCTAGTGGTTTCCTACTGGCCGGGACAGGGTGGACCGGGGAGCTGTTTTTT; CDR3: CASGFLLAGTGWTGELFF
length: 15; size: once; V: TRBV11-2; D: TRBD2; J: TRBJ2-1; DNA: TGTGCCAGCAGCTTAGGCGGGAGCTCCTACAATGAGCAGTTCTTC; CDR3: CASSLGGSSYNEQFF
length: 11; size: NA; V: TRBV30; D: NA; J: TRBJ2-7; DNA: TGTGCCTGGAGTGTAGGGAACGAGCAGTACTTC; CDR3: CAWSVGNEQYF
length: 13; size: NA; V: TRBV2; D: NA; J: TRBJ1-1; DNA: TGTGCCGGCATACAGAGCTTGAACACTGAAGCTTTCTTT; CDR3: CAGIQSLNTEAFF
length: 11; size: NA; V: TRBV7-9; D: NA; J: TRBJ1-1; DNA: TGTGCCAGCAGCCCTGGCACTGAAGCTTTCTTT; CDR3: CASSPGTEAFF
length: 14; size: few; V: TRBV5-1; D: NA; J: TRBJ2-1; DNA: TGCGCCAGCAGCTTGGAGACTACTCTCGATGAGCAGTTCTTC; CDR3: CASSLETTLDEQFF
length: 15; size: NA; V: TRBV9; D: NA; J: TRBJ2-7; DNA: TGTGCCAGCAGCGTAGACGCCACGGGGTACTACGAGCAGTACTTC; CDR3: CASSVDATGYYEQYF
length: 15; size: NA; V: TRBV5-6; D: TRBD1; J: TRBJ1-2; DNA: TGTGCCAGCAGCGCGTTGACAGGGGGCGGGTATGGCTACACCTTC; CDR3: CASSALTGGGYGYTF
length: 14; size: NA; V: TRBV11-2; D: NA; J: TRBJ2-7; DNA: TGTGCCAGCAGCCCGTGGGACCGAAGCTACGAGCAGTACTTC; CDR3: CASSPWDRSYEQYF
length: 11; size: NA; V: TRBV6-5; D: TRBD1; J: TRBJ2-1; DNA: TGTGCCAGCAGTGACAGGGCTGAGCAGTTCTTC; CDR3: CASSDRAEQFF
length: 13; size: NA; V: TRBV11-2; D: NA; J: TRBJ1-1; DNA: TGTGCCAGCAGCCCAAGAGGGACTCCCGATGCTTTCTTT; CDR3: CASSPRGTPDAFF
length: 15; size: NA; V: TRBV6-1; D: NA; J: TRBJ2-2; DNA: TGTGCCAGCAGTGAAGCGGTGAGATCTGGCGGGGAGCTGTTTTTT; CDR3: CASSEAVRSGGELFF
length: 15; size: NA; V: TRBV5-4; D: TRBD1; J: TRBJ1-5; DNA: TGTGCCAGCAGCTCACGGGACAGGCAAAATCAGCCCCAGCATTTT; CDR3: CASSSRDRQNQPQHF
length: 12; size: NA; V: TRBV5-1; D: NA; J: TRBJ2-2; DNA: TGCGCCAGCAGCAAATACACCGGGGAGCTGTTTTTT; CDR3: CASSKYTGELFF
length: 14; size: NA; V: TRBV9; D: NA; J: TRBJ2-7; DNA: TGTGCCAGCAGCCTGACAGAATTCTCCTACGAGCAGTACTTC; CDR3: CASSLTEFSYEQYF
length: 17; size: few; V: TRBV7-9; D: NA; J: TRBJ2-2; DNA: TGTGCCAGCAGCCCGGACTGGGACTCTAAAATCACCGGGGAGCTGTTTTTT; CDR3: CASSPDWDSKITGELFF
length: 15; size: few; V: TRBV2; D: NA; J: TRBJ1-4; DNA: TGTGCCAGCAGTGAAGCGCTGGGATTTGAGGAAAAACTGTTTTTT; CDR3: CASSEALGFEEKLFF
length: 15; size: NA; V: TRBV19; D: NA; J: TRBJ2-3; DNA: TGTGCCAGTAGTATAGAAGGATGGAGCACAGATACGCAGTATTTT; CDR3: CASSIEGWSTDTQYF
length: 16; size: NA; V: TRBV6-1; D: TRBD2; J: TRBJ2-3; DNA: TGTGCCAGCAGTGCAACCAGCGGGACCGCCACAGATACGCAGTATTTT; CDR3: CASSATSGTATDTQYF
length: 15; size: few; V: TRBV30; D: NA; J: TRBJ1-3; DNA: TGTGCCTGGAGTGTACTGACCGACTCTGGAAACACCATATATTTT; CDR3: CAWSVLTDSGNTIYF
length: 14; size: NA; V: TRBV28; D: NA; J: TRBJ1-1; DNA: TGTGCCAGCAGTGGAGGGGCGGCGTACACTGAAGCTTTCTTT; CDR3: CASSGGAAYTEAFF
length: 9; size: NA; V: TRBV30; D: NA; J: TRBJ1-2; DNA: TGTGCCCCTCGCTATGGCTACACCTTC; CDR3: CAPRYGYTF
length: 13; size: medium-sized; V: TRBV4-1; D: NA; J: TRBJ1-1; DNA: TGCGCCAGCAGCCAACTACCAGGGACCGAAGCTTTCTTT; CDR3: CASSQLPGTEAFF
length: 16; size: few; V: TRBV4-1; D: NA; J: TRBJ1-5; DNA: TGCGCCAGCAGCCTCGAGGGAGGGGTAGGCAATCAGCCCCAGCATTTT; CDR3: CASSLEGGVGNQPQHF
length: 15; size: NA; V: TRBV5-6; D: TRBD2; J: TRBJ2-3; DNA: TGTGCCAGCAGCTTGATCACTAGCGGGGTAGATACGCAGTATTTT; CDR3: CASSLITSGVDTQYF
length: 18; size: NA; V: TRBV7-8; D: NA; J: TRBJ2-7; DNA: TGTGCCAGCAGCCTACGTAGCCATGACACCTACAGCTCCTACGAGCAGTACTTC; CDR3: CASSLRSHDTYSSYEQYF
length: 18; size: NA; V: TRBV6-1; D: TRBD2; J: TRBJ2-3; DNA: TGTGCCAGCAGTGGACTAGCGGGCCTAAAAGGGGTCACAGATACGCAGTATTTT; CDR3: CASSGLAGLKGVTDTQYF
length: 18; size: NA; V: TRBV9; D: TRBD2; J: TRBJ2-1; DNA: TGTGCCAGCAGCGAGAACCCATCACTAGCGGGGGCCCGGTATGAGCAGTTCTTC; CDR3: CASSENPSLAGARYEQFF
length: 12; size: NA; V: TRBV13; D: TRBD1; J: TRBJ2-7; DNA: TGTGCCAGCAGCGCACAGGGGCCCGAGCAGTACTTC; CDR3: CASSAQGPEQYF
length: 12; size: once; V: TRBV30; D: NA; J: TRBJ2-7; DNA: TGTGCCGGTGACAGGAGACCCTACGAGCAGTACTTC; CDR3: CAGDRRPYEQYF
length: 11; size: NA; V: TRBV7-6; D: NA; J: TRBJ1-2; DNA: TGTGCCAGCAGCGGGGGAGAAGGCTACACCTTC; CDR3: CASSGGEGYTF
length: 11; size: NA; V: TRBV11-2; D: NA; J: TRBJ1-1; DNA: TGTGCCAGCAGCCTAACACTTAAAGCTTTCTTT; CDR3: CASSLTLKAFF
length: 17; size: NA; V: TRBV7-9; D: NA; J: TRBJ1-2; DNA: TGTGCCAGCAGCTTAAAGTTAGGAACGACCTGGAGCAGGGGCTACACCTTC; CDR3: CASSLKLGTTWSRGYTF
length: 15; size: NA; V: TRBV7-9; D: NA; J: TRBJ1-4; DNA: TGTGCCAGCAGCTTAGGGACGGCGAATAATGAAAAACTGTTTTTT; CDR3: CASSLGTANNEKLFF
length: 16; size: NA; V: TRBV13; D: TRBD2; J: TRBJ2-1; DNA: TGTGCCAGCAGCCCCTTGAGCGGGGACTCATACAATGAGCAGTTCTTC; CDR3: CASSPLSGDSYNEQFF
length: 14; size: NA; V: TRBV28; D: NA; J: TRBJ2-7; DNA: TGTGCCAGCAGTTTAGCGGGCCACTCCTACGAGCAGTACTTC; CDR3: CASSLAGHSYEQYF
length: 16; size: NA; V: TRBV5-4; D: TRBD2; J: TRBJ2-7; DNA: TGTGCCAGCAGCCGGGGTAGCGGGGGACCTACCTACGAGCAGTACTTC; CDR3: CASSRGSGGPTYEQYF
length: 14; size: NA; V: TRBV6-6; D: NA; J: TRBJ1-3; DNA: TGTGCCAGCAGGGACAGTGCCGGGGGAAACACCATATATTTT; CDR3: CASRDSAGGNTIYF
length: 12; size: NA; V: TRBV28; D: NA; J: TRBJ2-1; DNA: TGTGCCAGCAGTTTACGTTCCAGGGAGCAGTTCTTC; CDR3: CASSLRSREQFF